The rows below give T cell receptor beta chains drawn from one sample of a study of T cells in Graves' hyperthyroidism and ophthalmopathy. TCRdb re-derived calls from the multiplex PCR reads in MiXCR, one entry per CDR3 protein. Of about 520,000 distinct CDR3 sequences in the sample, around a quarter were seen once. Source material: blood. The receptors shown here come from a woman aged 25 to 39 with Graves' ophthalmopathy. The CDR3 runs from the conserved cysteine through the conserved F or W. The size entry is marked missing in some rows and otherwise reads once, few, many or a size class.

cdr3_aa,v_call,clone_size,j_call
CASSTDRAEQYF,TRBV13,many,TRBJ2-7
CASSLSSLSGRAHEQYF,TRBV6-2/TRBV6-3,once,TRBJ2-7
CASSSTGAQETQYF,TRBV7-9,many,TRBJ2-5
CASSLDPHEQYF,TRBV11-2,NA,TRBJ2-7
CASSSRTTSYTF,TRBV7-2,NA,TRBJ1-2
CASSLETHAAGEETQYF,TRBV11-2,NA,TRBJ2-5
CSVTGASNTEAFF,TRBV29-1,many,TRBJ1-1
CASSSLGSGNTEAFF,TRBV6-5,few,TRBJ1-1
CATSGGQRTGELFF,TRBV15,NA,TRBJ2-2
CSANGGQGDQETQYF,TRBV20-1,once,TRBJ2-5
CASSQDFFSSQHF,TRBV14,many,TRBJ1-5
CASSGEGVGPSPLHF,TRBV6-1,many,TRBJ1-6
CASSMERGRNTEAFF,TRBV19,many,TRBJ1-1
CASSYTSGGAETQYF,TRBV6-5,many,TRBJ2-5
CASSSDRVYGYTF,TRBV6-5,many,TRBJ1-2
CASSPDPQGWGSYEQYF,TRBV12-3/TRBV12-4,few,TRBJ2-7
CASSLAQPNEQYF,TRBV5-1,few,TRBJ2-7
CASSAGQLTEAFF,TRBV10-1,NA,TRBJ1-1
CATSSSGGAQYF,TRBV15,many,TRBJ2-5
CSARAGRYYEQYF,TRBV20-1,many,TRBJ2-7
CSAGKVAGIGELFF,TRBV29-1,many,TRBJ2-2
CASSYSISGTGSYEQYF,TRBV6-5,many,TRBJ2-7
CASADRWRRAFF,TRBV19,many,TRBJ1-1
CASSVATGVQETQYF,TRBV9,NA,TRBJ2-5
CASSRRSNTEAFF,TRBV14,NA,TRBJ1-1
CASSTGQGWETQYF,TRBV11-1,many,TRBJ2-5
CASSLARSEDQHF,TRBV7-2,once,TRBJ1-5
CASSKWQGGQETQYF,TRBV19,NA,TRBJ2-5
CASSYGGGDGTQYF,TRBV6-5,NA,TRBJ2-5
CASSYQGAMGNQPQHF,TRBV6-5,NA,TRBJ1-5
CASTYGQGGFGYTF,TRBV6-2/TRBV6-3,few,TRBJ1-2
CASSFEVSLSRGSYEQYF,TRBV11-2,NA,TRBJ2-7
CASSLTRFTEAFF,TRBV7-3,many,TRBJ1-1
CASSDSPTYEQYF,TRBV2,many,TRBJ2-7
CASSLAWMKAETQYF,TRBV7-6,many,TRBJ2-5
CASSYGLAGYEQYF,TRBV6-2/TRBV6-3,NA,TRBJ2-7
CASSEKVVNTEAFF,TRBV7-9,many,TRBJ1-1
CSALGGDLYEQYF,TRBV29-1,many,TRBJ2-7
CASSSNHLGGDGELFF,TRBV5-1,many,TRBJ2-2
CASSQVGQNYEQYF,TRBV4-1,few,TRBJ2-7
CATSDPTSDRTAGEQYF,TRBV24-1,NA,TRBJ2-7
CSARDLAGYYEQYF,TRBV20-1,once,TRBJ2-7
CVSSLAPGGGGELFF,TRBV12-3/TRBV12-4,many,TRBJ2-2
CASIFPSFRAPYEQYF,TRBV28,NA,TRBJ2-7
CASSQDLGAGRIEETQYF,TRBV3-1,many,TRBJ2-5
CASSSQSGQGNQPQHF,TRBV12-3/TRBV12-4,many,TRBJ1-5
CASSLARIPRTGEGTEAFF,TRBV7-6,many,TRBJ1-1